The present TCR beta chain was sequenced within a study of blood T cell repertoires in COVID-19. After removal of 0 bases from V and 8 bases from J, the junction contained 5 bases not matched to a gene. CDR1 SGHRS and CDR2 YFSETQ come from the germline V gene. The CDR3 extends over 15 amino acids. Under the authors' procedure: Reference gene primers were amplified, and this amplification served to estimate nucleated cell counts. Some clones are missing from TCRdb's copy, which holds only in-frame ones; the method was immunoSEQ multiplex PCR. D and trimming come from the DNA, and the V and J calls and clone size come from that table. This table has 470,000 or so clones, approximately 83% appearing once.

This sequence was found in a human donor in a cohort sampled during active COVID-19. The rearrangement joins TRBV5-1 to TRBJ2-1; TRBD1 matches 10 bases. The specimen sequenced was peripheral blood. The CDR3 here is CASSLEGQGYDEQFF. In DNA, the CDR3 is TGCGCCAGCAGCTTGGAGGGACAGGGGTACGATGAGCAGTTCTTC.